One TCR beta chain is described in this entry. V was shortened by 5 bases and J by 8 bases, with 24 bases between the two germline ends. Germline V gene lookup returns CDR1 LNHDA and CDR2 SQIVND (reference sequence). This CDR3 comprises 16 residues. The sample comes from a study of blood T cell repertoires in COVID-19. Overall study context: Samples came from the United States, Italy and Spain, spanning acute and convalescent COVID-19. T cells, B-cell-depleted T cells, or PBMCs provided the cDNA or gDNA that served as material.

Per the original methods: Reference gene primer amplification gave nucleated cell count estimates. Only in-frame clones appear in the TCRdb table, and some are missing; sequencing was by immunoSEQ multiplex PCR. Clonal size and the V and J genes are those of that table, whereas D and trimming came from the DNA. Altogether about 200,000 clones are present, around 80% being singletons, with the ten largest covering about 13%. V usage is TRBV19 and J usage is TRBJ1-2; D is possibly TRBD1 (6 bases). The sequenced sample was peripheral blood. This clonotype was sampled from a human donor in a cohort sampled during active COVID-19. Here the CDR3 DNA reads TGTGCCAGTAGTTCCCCCTTCCGACAGGCCCCCGAAGGCTACACCTTC. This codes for CASSSPFRQAPEGYTF.